This T cell receptor (beta chain) was observed in a study of human T cells and chemical hapten exposure. Turning to the study itself: Yields of TCR per sample differed, chiefly owing to small differences in pooled library volume.

This clonotype was recorded a few times. The library tagged each cDNA molecule with unique molecular identifiers. TCRdb passed the RACE reads through MiXCR, listing each CDR3 protein once. Counted here are approximately 90,000 distinct CDR3 sequences, 25% to 35% occurring once; the ten biggest clones make up 9% to 12%. This CDR3 comprises 16 residues. Trimming cost V 0 bases and J 4 bases; bases outside gene matches: 0. In germline, CDR1 is LGHNA, CDR2 YNFKEQ. Time point: patch test 3, about 24 weeks after DPC sensitization. Treatment meaning: therapeutic diphenylcyclopropenone sensitization with weekly scalp DPC. The study drew its donors from alopecia patients who were 18 to 70 years old and suitable for DPC.

Material: whole blood, obtained in connection with sensitization to the hapten diphenylcyclopropenone (DPC). This TCR was recovered from a man aged 40-50 years with alopecia areata. Some clones in this sample may be carry-over from other donors' samples. The chain employs TRBV4-2 and TRBJ2-2, with TRBD2 matching 12 bases. The CDR3 protein is CASSQELAGGTGELFF. The CDR3, as DNA: TGTGCCAGCAGCCAAGAACTAGCGGGAGGCACCGGGGAGCTGTTTTTT.